The clone carrying this TCR beta chain was picked up one time. Unmatched junction bases numbered 21, after V lost 0 bases and J lost 2 bases. The CDR3 runs 22 residues. Per the germline V gene, CDR1 is MRHNA and CDR2 is SNTAGT. This entry is derived from a study of blood T cell repertoires in COVID-19. Study-wide background: The samples span acute and convalescent COVID-19 from the United States, Italy and Spain. T cells, B-cell-depleted T cells, or PBMCs provided the cDNA or gDNA that served as material.

The protocol was immunoSEQ multiplex PCR, while the TCRdb copy is restricted to in-frame clones and leaves out a portion. This sample yields more than 250,000 clones, of which around 87% are seen a single time; 1.7% belongs to the top ten. Adults between about 18 and 95 years of age took part from some 25 US areas. Participants reported their clinical history, and cohort assignment relied on those reports. Sequencing was carried out using PBMCs or T cells enriched from blood (not recorded which). This chain uses TRBV6-4 with TRBJ2-5; TRBD1 matches at 10 bases. The clonotype comes from a woman aged 18-29 years with acute COVID-19. In nucleotides, the CDR3 is TGTGCCAGCAGTGACTCGGGGACCTTCGACAGGGGGCGTCCAGATATACAAGAGACCCAGTACTTC. Its translation is CASSDSGTFDRGRPDIQETQYF.